This TCR beta chain was captured in a study of blood T cell repertoires in COVID-19. Study in general: Both acute and convalescent COVID-19 samples were obtained from the United States, Italy and Spain. PBMCs, B-cell-depleted T cells, or T cells provided the cDNA or gDNA that made up the material.

Per the original data handling: Amplification with reference gene primers provided the estimates of nucleated cell counts. Clones were sequenced by immunoSEQ multiplex PCR, and TCRdb holds only the in-frame ones, with some missing. Clone size and the V and J calls come from that table; the DNA yielded D and trimming. The data contain around 300,000 clones, roughly 88% of them singletons. Germline V CDR1 and CDR2: ENHRY, SYGVKD. This CDR3 contains 15 residues. The ends were cut back, 5 bases at V and 0 bases at J, with 10 bases in the middle. The sample was peripheral blood. The receptor was isolated from a woman between 50 and 59 years old with active or convalescent COVID-19. The gene calls are TRBV10-3 and TRBJ2-2, with TRBD2 as a possible D gene (5 bases). This CDR3 is CAISIGESNTGELFF. The CDR3 region has the DNA TGTGCCATCAGTATCGGGGAATCGAACACCGGGGAGCTGTTTTTT.